The rows below give T cell receptor beta chains drawn from one sample of a study of T-cell memory formation after mild COVID-19. TCRdb ran MiXCR on the 5' RACE reads and lists one entry per CDR3 protein. The data contain around 150,000 distinct CDR3 sequences, more than 12% of them singletons. Sample: PBMCs or a T cell subset sorted from them (not recorded which). All receptors come from an adult woman who had mild COVID-19 (a few samples of this study predate the infection). Cell type and time point are not known. Both conserved end residues are part of each CDR3. The D gene is left open where the match is weak. Only some rows state a clone size, as once, few, many or a class for expanded clones.

v_call	j_call	d_call	clone_size	cdr3_aa	cdr3_nt
TRBV30	TRBJ1-1	NA	NA	CAWSRGLNTEAFF	TGTGCCTGGAGCCGAGGATTGAACACTGAAGCTTTCTTT
TRBV7-3	TRBJ2-1	TRBD2	NA	CASSLAGGLSNEQFF	TGTGCCAGCAGCTTAGCGGGGGGGCTTTCCAATGAGCAGTTCTTC
TRBV5-1	TRBJ2-7	NA	NA	CASSPTPGVSSYEQYF	TGCGCCAGCAGCCCTACCCCAGGGGTGAGCTCCTACGAGCAGTACTTC
TRBV7-2	TRBJ2-1	NA	few	CASSLGQVDYNEQFF	TGTGCCAGCAGCTTAGGCCAGGTCGACTACAATGAGCAGTTCTTC
TRBV4-1	TRBJ2-1	NA	NA	CASSQGRWQGNNEQFF	TGCGCCAGCAGCCAAGGAAGGTGGCAGGGTAACAATGAGCAGTTCTTC
TRBV2	TRBJ2-3	TRBD2	NA	CASSDGGVPSTQYF	TGTGCCAGCAGTGACGGGGGGGTACCCAGTACGCAGTATTTT
TRBV20-1	TRBJ2-7	NA	many	CSALGGVYEQYF	TGCAGTGCCCTAGGGGGAGTCTACGAGCAGTACTTC
TRBV11-2	TRBJ1-2	NA	NA	CASSPGGINYGYTF	TGTGCCAGCAGCCCCGGCGGGATTAACTATGGCTACACCTTC
TRBV7-2	TRBJ1-1	TRBD1	NA	CASSSTGVYTEAFF	TGTGCCAGCAGCTCGACAGGGGTTTACACTGAAGCTTTCTTT
TRBV5-1	TRBJ2-5	NA	few	CASSLWTGRETQYF	TGCGCCAGCAGCTTGTGGACCGGGAGAGAGACCCAGTACTTC
TRBV3-1	TRBJ1-1	NA	NA	CASSQGGFNEAFF	TGTGCCAGCAGCCAAGGAGGGTTTAATGAAGCTTTCTTT
TRBV12-3/TRBV12-4	TRBJ1-1	TRBD1	many	CASSFQGAGTEAFF	TGTGCCAGCAGTTTTCAGGGGGCTGGCACTGAAGCTTTCTTT
TRBV19	TRBJ2-7	TRBD1	NA	CASSDRGGTYEQYF	TGTGCCAGTAGTGACAGGGGAGGCACCTACGAGCAGTACTTC
TRBV4-1	TRBJ1-2	NA	few	CASSLFIESYGYTF	TGCGCCAGCAGCCTGTTCATAGAATCCTATGGCTACACCTTC
TRBV13	TRBJ2-7	TRBD2	few	CASSPPSSGGYEQYF	TGTGCCAGCAGCCCACCCTCTAGCGGGGGTTACGAGCAGTACTTC
TRBV12-3/TRBV12-4	TRBJ2-3	NA	NA	CASSTTGPSTDTQYF	TGTGCCAGCAGCACTACAGGGCCCAGCACAGATACGCAGTATTTT
TRBV6-5	TRBJ1-2	NA	NA	CASSYDGGSNYGYTF	TGTGCCAGCAGTTACGATGGTGGCAGTAACTATGGCTACACCTTC
TRBV7-2	TRBJ2-5	TRBD2	NA	CASSLGGLAGVETQYF	TGTGCCAGCAGCTTAGGGGGACTAGCGGGAGTGGAGACCCAGTACTTC
TRBV20-1	TRBJ1-2	NA	few	CSAPKDGFYGYTF	TGCAGTGCACCCAAAGACGGGTTTTATGGCTACACCTTC
TRBV7-9	TRBJ1-2	NA	NA	CASSPTLRGGYYGYTF	TGTGCCAGCAGCCCCACGCTCCGGGGTGGGTACTATGGCTACACCTTC
TRBV4-1	TRBJ2-3	TRBD2	few	CASSQHGLAADTQYF	TGCGCCAGCAGCCAACACGGACTAGCGGCAGATACGCAGTATTTT
TRBV19	TRBJ2-1	TRBD2	few	CASSMGRAGRSYNEQFF	TGTGCCAGTAGTATGGGGAGGGCAGGGCGCTCCTACAATGAGCAGTTCTTC
TRBV7-9	TRBJ2-2	TRBD1	many	CASSSTGVTGELFF	TGTGCCAGCTCATCGACAGGGGTGACCGGGGAGCTGTTTTTT
TRBV7-2	TRBJ2-3	NA	NA	CASSQNLVQDTQYF	TGTGCCAGCAGTCAAAACTTAGTGCAAGATACGCAGTATTTT
TRBV2	TRBJ1-2	TRBD1	NA	CASRGTDYTYGYTF	TGTGCCAGCAGGGGGACAGACTATACCTATGGCTACACCTTC
TRBV4-3	TRBJ2-5	NA	few	CASSQGAGQLETQYF	TGCGCCAGCAGCCAAGGGGCGGGACAACTAGAGACCCAGTACTTC
TRBV20-1	TRBJ2-7	NA	many	CSASRAPYEQYF	TGCAGTGCTAGTAGGGCCCCCTACGAGCAGTACTTC
TRBV7-9	TRBJ1-1	TRBD1	few	CASSSTDRGTEAFF	TGTGCCAGCAGCTCTACGGACAGGGGCACTGAAGCTTTCTTT
TRBV28	TRBJ2-7	NA	few	CASSLVARTEPTYEQYF	TGTGCCAGCAGTTTAGTCGCGCGGACAGAACCTACCTACGAGCAGTACTTC
TRBV18	TRBJ2-6	NA	NA	CASSPTRVGANVLTF	TGTGCCAGCTCACCGACCCGGGTTGGGGCCAACGTCCTGACTTTC
TRBV6-6	TRBJ1-1	NA	NA	CASSHIDPGTEAFF	TGTGCCAGCAGTCATATCGACCCGGGCACTGAAGCTTTCTTT
TRBV6-2/TRBV6-3	TRBJ1-5	NA	few	CASRDGYSNQPQHF	TGTGCCAGCAGGGACGGATATAGCAATCAGCCCCAGCATTTT
TRBV29-1	TRBJ2-2	TRBD1	few	CSVEDREKGRGNTGELFF	TGCAGCGTTGAGGACAGGGAAAAGGGGCGAGGTAACACCGGGGAGCTGTTTTTT
TRBV5-1	TRBJ2-2	NA	NA	CASSLVAPELFF	TGCGCCAGCAGCTTGGTGGCCCCGGAGCTGTTTTTT
TRBV5-6	TRBJ1-2	NA	NA	CASSFGHYYGYTF	TGTGCCAGCAGCTTCGGACACTACTATGGCTACACCTTC
TRBV4-3	TRBJ2-5	TRBD1	NA	CASSQDWGQDSSQYF	TGCGCCAGCAGCCAAGATTGGGGACAGGATTCGTCCCAGTACTTC
TRBV21-1	TRBJ2-2	NA	NA	CASSSRSGPTGELFF	TGTGCCAGCAGCAGTCGGAGTGGACCTACCGGGGAGCTGTTTTTT
TRBV5-1	TRBJ2-4	TRBD1	many	CASSLGQGGKNIQYF	TGCGCCAGCAGCTTGGGACAGGGGGGCAAAAACATTCAGTACTTC
TRBV4-1	TRBJ1-1	NA	NA	CASSSYEGRNTEAFF	TGCGCCAGCAGCTCGTATGAGGGGCGAAACACTGAAGCTTTCTTT
TRBV20-1	TRBJ2-7	NA	many	CSARGGPPPHEQYF	TGCAGTGCTAGAGGTGGCCCCCCACCTCACGAGCAGTACTTC